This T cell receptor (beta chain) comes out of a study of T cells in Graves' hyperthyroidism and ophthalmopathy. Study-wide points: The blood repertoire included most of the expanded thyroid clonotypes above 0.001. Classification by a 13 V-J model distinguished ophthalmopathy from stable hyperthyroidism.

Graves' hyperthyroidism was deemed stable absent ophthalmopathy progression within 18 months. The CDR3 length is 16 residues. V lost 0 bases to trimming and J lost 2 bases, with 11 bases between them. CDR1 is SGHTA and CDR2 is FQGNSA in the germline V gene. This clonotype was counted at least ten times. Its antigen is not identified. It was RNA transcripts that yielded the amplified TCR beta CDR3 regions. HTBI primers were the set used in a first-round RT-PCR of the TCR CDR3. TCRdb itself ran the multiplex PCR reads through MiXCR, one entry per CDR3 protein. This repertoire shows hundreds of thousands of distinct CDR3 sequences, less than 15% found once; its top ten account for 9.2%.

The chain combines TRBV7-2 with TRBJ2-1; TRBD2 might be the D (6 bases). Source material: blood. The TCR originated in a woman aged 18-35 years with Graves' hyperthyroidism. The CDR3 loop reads CASSLAGTLPYNEQFF. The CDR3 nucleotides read TGTGCCAGCAGCTTAGCCGGGACTCTGCCCTACAATGAGCAGTTCTTC.